This TCR beta chain was found in a study of T cells after yellow fever vaccination. Study-level information: When fractions had low cell numbers, they were prepared with SMART-Seq v4 Ultra Low Input.

As TCR cDNA was made by 5'RACE template switching, a universal primer site and UMIs were added. MiXCR was run by TCRdb on the 5' RACE reads, yielding one entry per CDR3 protein. The data contain around 230,000 distinct CDR3 sequences, 6% to 8% of them singletons. Trimming pared 7 bases from V and 3 bases from J, leaving 11 bases between. The germline CDR1 and CDR2 sequences are SGHRS and YFSETQ. CDR3 length: 12 residues. This clonotype turned up a few times. The antigen is unknown. The study's findings and limits: Although most clonotypes did not, a small share appeared in both CD4 and CD8 compartments. At around 95% for CD4 and roughly 87% for CD8, most primary-vaccination clones showed up again after the booster.

V is TRBV5-1 and J is TRBJ2-7, with unresolved D. This sequence was found in a man aged 25-45 years who received the YFV17D yellow fever vaccine. The material was CD4+ T cells sorted from PBMCs, obtained on the day of the yellow fever booster vaccination. In DNA, the CDR3 is TGCGCCAGCTCCGCCAGTGTCTACGAGCAGTACTTC. It encodes CASSASVYEQYF.